These 8 T cell receptor beta chains were all obtained from the same sample, sequenced in a study of T cell responses to AZD1222 COVID-19 vaccine. The assay was immunoSEQ multiplex PCR, and TCRdb's table has in-frame clones only and misses some. The top ten hold about a tenth of the sample, which has 85,000 to 90,000 clones, around 88% seen once. The sample in question was peripheral blood, obtained on day 0 of MenACWY control vaccination. The source of these receptors is an adult in good health.

The chain employs TRBV7-9 and TRBJ2-7; TRBD2 aligns across 10 bases. This CDR3 contains 15 residues. From germline, CDR1 is SEHNR and CDR2 FQNEAQ (reference sequence). J gave up 5 bases and V 1 base, and 5 bases lay outside the gene matches. The CDR3 region is CASSLVLAGVDEQYF. CDR3 bases: TGTGCCAGCAGCTTAGTTCTAGCGGGGGTAGACGAGCAGTACTTC.

This chain joins TRBV11-2 and TRBJ1-1, with 11 bases that match TRBD1. The CDR3 length is 17 residues. Unmatched junction bases numbered 8, after V lost 1 base and J lost 4 bases. Per the germline V gene, CDR1 is SGHAT and CDR2 is FQNNGV. CDR3: CASSLGTGGPLGTEAFF. CDR3 coding DNA: TGTGCCAGCAGCTTAGGGACAGGGGGCCCGTTAGGCACTGAAGCTTTCTTT.

The genes are TRBV10-3 and TRBJ1-1; 7 bases line up with TRBD1. The CDR3 loop spans 15 amino acids. CDR1 is ENHRY, CDR2 SYGVKD, per germline. J lost 3 bases, V lost 6 bases, and 10 bases had no gene match. CDR3 in DNA: TGTGCCATCAGCCCTACAGGGGAGGCGGACACTGAAGCTTTCTTT. This sequence encodes CAISPTGEADTEAFF.

The chain combines TRBV30 with TRBJ1-5; the D is unclear. The CDR3 extends over 15 amino acids. CDR1 is GTSNPN, CDR2 SVGIG, per germline (reference sequence). V was shortened by 2 bases and J by 4 bases, with 15 bases between the two germline ends. CDR3 sequence reads: CAWSPVGRANQPQHF. CDR3 nucleotide sequence: TGTGCCTGGAGTCCGGTTGGTAGGGCTAATCAGCCCCAGCATTTT.

This chain connects TRBV3-1 (or the pseudogene TRBV3-2) to TRBJ2-5, with 8 nucleotides matching TRBD2. V lost 4 bases, J lost 1 base, and 14 bases stayed unmatched. Per the germline V gene, CDR1 is LGHDT and CDR2 is YNNKEL (reference sequence). This CDR3 region has 18 residues. The CDR3 DNA follows: TGTGCCAGCAGCCGTACCACTCCCGTAGCGGGGCTCCAAGAGACCCAGTACTTC. Translation: CASSRTTPVAGLQETQYF.

This clone was observed a handful of times. The rearrangement links TRBV5-4 to TRBJ2-2, with D uncertain. Trimming took off 0 bases at V and 0 bases at J, with 3 bases between the two ends. The CDR3 length is 14 residues. Germline lookup yields CDR1 SGHNT and CDR2 YYREEE (reference sequence). CDR3 residues: CASSLASNTGELFF. CDR3 DNA: TGTGCCAGCAGCTTGGCCTCGAACACCGGGGAGCTGTTTTTT. The variable domain in full, completed from reference TRBV5-4 and TRBJ2-2, reads ETGVTQSPTHLIKTRGQQVTLRCSSQSGHNTVSWYQQALGQGPQFIFQYYREEENGRGNFPPRFSGLQFPNYSSELNVNALELDDSALYLCASSLASNTGELFFGEGSRLTVL.

V is TRBV4-1 and J is TRBJ1-6; D gene uncertain. Trimming removed 3 bases at V and 0 bases at J, with 12 bases between. The CDR3 sequence is 17 residues long. CDR1 MGHRA and CDR2 YSYEKL come from the germline V gene. CDR3 residues: CASSQRVQSSYNSPLHF. DNA for the CDR3: TGCGCCAGCAGCCAGCGCGTACAGAGCTCCTATAATTCACCCCTCCACTTT.

The gene calls are TRBV6-2 or TRBV6-3 and TRBJ2-7; unclear D gene. The CDR3 covers 13 residues. Germline V CDR1 and CDR2: MNHEY, SVGEGT. Trimming removed 2 bases from V and 2 bases from J, with 7 bases in between. This chain's CDR3 is CASSYEVTYEQYF. The CDR3 bases are TGTGCCAGCAGTTACGAGGTCACCTACGAGCAGTACTTC.